The T cell receptor (beta chain) under discussion was sequenced for a study of blood T cells in healthy people across ages. The CDR3 is made up of 16 amino acids. CDR1 is LGHNA, CDR2 YNFKEQ, per germline. V was shortened by 1 base and J by 10 bases, with 20 bases between the two germline ends. Sample-barcoded 5' priming and a J-beta primer mix drove a second PCR of roughly 6 to 12 cycles. TCRdb re-called the 5' RACE reads through MiXCR, storing one row per CDR3 protein. The table lists around 690,000 distinct CDR3 sequences, under 70% of them singletons, with 30% to 45% in the top ten. The chain couples TRBV4-2 to TRBJ2-1, with D possibly being TRBD2 (6 bases). This sequence originates from a man between 60 and 75 years old in good health. Input material: blood. CDR3 nucleotide sequence: TGTGCCAGCAGCCAAGGCCCAGCGGGTACCCGGGGGGAGCAGTTCTTC. Translating it yields CASSQGPAGTRGEQFF.